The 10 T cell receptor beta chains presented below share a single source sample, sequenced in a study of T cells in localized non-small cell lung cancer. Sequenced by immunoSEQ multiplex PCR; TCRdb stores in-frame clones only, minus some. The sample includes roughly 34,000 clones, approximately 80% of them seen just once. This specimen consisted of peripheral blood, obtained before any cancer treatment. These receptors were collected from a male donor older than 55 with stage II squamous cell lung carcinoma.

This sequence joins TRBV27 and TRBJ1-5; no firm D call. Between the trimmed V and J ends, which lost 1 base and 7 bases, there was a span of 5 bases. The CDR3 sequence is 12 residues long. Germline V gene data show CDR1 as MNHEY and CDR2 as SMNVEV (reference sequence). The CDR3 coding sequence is TGTGCCAGCAGTTTATGGGGACAGCCCCAGCATTTT. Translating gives CASSLWGQPQHF.

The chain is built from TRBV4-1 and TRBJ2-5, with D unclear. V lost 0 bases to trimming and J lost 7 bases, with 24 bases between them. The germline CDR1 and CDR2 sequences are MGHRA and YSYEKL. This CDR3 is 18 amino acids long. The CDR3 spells CASSQDPGGPGGFGTQYF. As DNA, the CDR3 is TGCGCCAGCAGCCAAGATCCCGGCGGCCCGGGTGGATTTGGGACCCAGTACTTC.

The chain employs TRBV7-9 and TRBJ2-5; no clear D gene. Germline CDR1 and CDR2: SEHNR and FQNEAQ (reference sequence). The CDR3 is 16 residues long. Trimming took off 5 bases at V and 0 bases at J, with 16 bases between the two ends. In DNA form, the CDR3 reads TGTGCCAGCAGCCTTCCAGCCATTGAGTACCAAGAGACCCAGTACTTC. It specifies CASSLPAIEYQETQYF.

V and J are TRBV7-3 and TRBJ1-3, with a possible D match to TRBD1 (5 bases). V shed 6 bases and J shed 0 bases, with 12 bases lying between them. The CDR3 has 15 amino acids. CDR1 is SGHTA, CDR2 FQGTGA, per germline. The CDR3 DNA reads TGTGCCAGCAGTCCCGACAGCTCCTCTGGAAACACCATATATTTT. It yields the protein CASSPDSSSGNTIYF.

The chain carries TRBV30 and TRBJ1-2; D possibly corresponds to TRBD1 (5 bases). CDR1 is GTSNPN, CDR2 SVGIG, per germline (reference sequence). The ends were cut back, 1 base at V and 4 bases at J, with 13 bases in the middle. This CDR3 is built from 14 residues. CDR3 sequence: CAWSGGRAFYGYTF. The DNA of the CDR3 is TGTGCCTGGAGTGGGGGCAGGGCATTCTATGGCTACACCTTC.

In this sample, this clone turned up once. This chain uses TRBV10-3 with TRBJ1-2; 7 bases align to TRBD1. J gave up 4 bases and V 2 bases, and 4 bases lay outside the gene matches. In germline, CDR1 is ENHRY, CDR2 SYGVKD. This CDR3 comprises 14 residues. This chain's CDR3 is CAISEQQGPYGYTF. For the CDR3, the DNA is TGTGCCATCAGTGAGCAACAGGGGCCCTATGGCTACACCTTC.

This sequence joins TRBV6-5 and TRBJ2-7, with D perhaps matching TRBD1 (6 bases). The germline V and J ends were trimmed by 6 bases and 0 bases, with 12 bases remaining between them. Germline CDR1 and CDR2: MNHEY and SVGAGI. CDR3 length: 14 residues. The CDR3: CASSRQAGSYEQYF. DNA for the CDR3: TGTGCCAGCAGCAGACAGGCGGGCTCCTACGAGCAGTACTTC.

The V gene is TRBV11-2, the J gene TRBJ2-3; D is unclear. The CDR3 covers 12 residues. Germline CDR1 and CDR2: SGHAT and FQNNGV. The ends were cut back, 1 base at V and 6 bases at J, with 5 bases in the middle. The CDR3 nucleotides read TGTGCCAGCAGCTTAGGATGGGATACGCAGTATTTT. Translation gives CASSLGWDTQYF.

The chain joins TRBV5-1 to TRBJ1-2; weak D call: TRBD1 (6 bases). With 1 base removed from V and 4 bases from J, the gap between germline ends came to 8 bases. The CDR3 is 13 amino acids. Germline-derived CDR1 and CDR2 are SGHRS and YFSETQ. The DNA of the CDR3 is TGCGCCAGCAGCTTGAGGGGGATCTATGGCTACACCTTC. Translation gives CASSLRGIYGYTF. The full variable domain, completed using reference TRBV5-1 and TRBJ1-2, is KAGVTQTPRYLIKTRGQQVTLSCSPISGHRSVSWYQQTPGQGLQFLFEYFSETQRNKGNFPGRFSGRQFSNSRSEMNVSTLELGDSALYLCASSLRGIYGYTFGSGTRLTVV.

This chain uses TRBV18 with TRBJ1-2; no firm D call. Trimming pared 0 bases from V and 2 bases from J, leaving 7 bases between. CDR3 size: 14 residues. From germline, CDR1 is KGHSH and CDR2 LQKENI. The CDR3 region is CASSPPPGNYGYTF. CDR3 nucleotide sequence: TGTGCCAGCTCACCACCGCCGGGGAACTATGGCTACACCTTC.